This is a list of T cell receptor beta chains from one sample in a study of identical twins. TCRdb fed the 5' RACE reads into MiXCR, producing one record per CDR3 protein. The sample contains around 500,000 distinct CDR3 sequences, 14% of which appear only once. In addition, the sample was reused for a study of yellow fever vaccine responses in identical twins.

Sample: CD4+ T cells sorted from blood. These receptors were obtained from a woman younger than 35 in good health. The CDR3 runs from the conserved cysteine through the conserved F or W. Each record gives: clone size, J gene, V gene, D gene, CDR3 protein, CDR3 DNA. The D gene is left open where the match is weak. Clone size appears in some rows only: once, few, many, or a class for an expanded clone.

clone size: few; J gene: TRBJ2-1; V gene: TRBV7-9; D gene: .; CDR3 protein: CASSSRGGSVINEQFF; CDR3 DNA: TGTGCCAGCAGCTCCCGAGGGGGATCGGTCATAAATGAGCAGTTCTTC
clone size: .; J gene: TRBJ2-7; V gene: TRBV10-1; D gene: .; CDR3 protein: CASSEDGSTYEQYF; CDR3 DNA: TGCGCCAGCAGTGAGGACGGGTCGACCTACGAGCAGTACTTC
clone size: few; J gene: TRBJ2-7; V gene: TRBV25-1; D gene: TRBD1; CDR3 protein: CASSELGGQGAYEQYF; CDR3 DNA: TGTGCCAGCAGTGAATTGGGGGGACAGGGGGCCTACGAGCAGTACTTC
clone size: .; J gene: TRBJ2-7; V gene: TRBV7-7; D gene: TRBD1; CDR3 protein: CASSPQGQYEQYF; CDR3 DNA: TGTGCTAGCAGCCCACAGGGGCAATACGAGCAGTACTTC
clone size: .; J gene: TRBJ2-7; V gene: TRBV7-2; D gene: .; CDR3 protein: CASSLSSPGGSYEQYF; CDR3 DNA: TGTGCCAGCAGCTTATCATCACCTGGGGGCTCCTACGAGCAGTACTTC
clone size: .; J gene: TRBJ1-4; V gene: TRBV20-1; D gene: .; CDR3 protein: CSASAGTNEKLFF; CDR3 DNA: TGCAGTGCTAGTGCCGGGACTAATGAAAAACTGTTTTTT
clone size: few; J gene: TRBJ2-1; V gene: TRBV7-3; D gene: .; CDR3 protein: CASSAGPYNEQFF; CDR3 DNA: TGTGCCAGCTCGGCAGGACCTTACAATGAGCAGTTCTTC
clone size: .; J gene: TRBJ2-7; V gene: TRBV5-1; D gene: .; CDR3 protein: CASATGDSYEQYF; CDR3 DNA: TGCGCCAGCGCCACCGGGGACTCCTACGAGCAGTACTTC
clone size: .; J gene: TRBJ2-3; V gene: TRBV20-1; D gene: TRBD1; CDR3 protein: CSASGQGASDTQYF; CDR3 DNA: TGCAGTGCTAGTGGGCAGGGGGCCTCAGATACGCAGTATTTT
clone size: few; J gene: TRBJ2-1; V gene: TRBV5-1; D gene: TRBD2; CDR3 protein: CASSLGLAGAQSYNEQFF; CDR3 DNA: TGCGCCAGCAGCTTGGGACTAGCGGGAGCCCAGTCCTACAATGAGCAGTTCTTC
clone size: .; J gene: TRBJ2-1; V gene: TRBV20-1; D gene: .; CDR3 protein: CSEKWLNSYNEQFF; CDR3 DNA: TGCAGTGAAAAATGGCTGAACTCCTACAATGAGCAGTTCTTC
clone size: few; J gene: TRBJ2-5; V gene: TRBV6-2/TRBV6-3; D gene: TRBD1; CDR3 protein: CASSMTGVGTQYF; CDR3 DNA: TGTGCCAGCAGTATGACAGGGGTTGGGACCCAGTACTTC
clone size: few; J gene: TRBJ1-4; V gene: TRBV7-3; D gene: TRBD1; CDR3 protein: CASPGGQRANEKLFF; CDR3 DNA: TGTGCCAGCCCAGGGGGCCAAAGAGCTAATGAAAAACTGTTTTTT
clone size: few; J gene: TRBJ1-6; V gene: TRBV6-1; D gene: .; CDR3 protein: CASSVTDRGLNSPLHF; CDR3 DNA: TGTGCCAGCAGTGTGACAGATAGGGGGTTGAATTCACCCCTCCACTTT
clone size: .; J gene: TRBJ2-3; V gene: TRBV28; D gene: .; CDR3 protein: CASSLDHAGGTDTQYF; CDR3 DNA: TGTGCCAGCAGTCTAGACCATGCAGGGGGCACAGATACGCAGTATTTT
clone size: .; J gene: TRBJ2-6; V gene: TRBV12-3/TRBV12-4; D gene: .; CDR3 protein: CASSLGRTWANVLTF; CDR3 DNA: TGTGCCAGCAGTTTAGGGAGAACTTGGGCCAACGTCCTGACTTTC
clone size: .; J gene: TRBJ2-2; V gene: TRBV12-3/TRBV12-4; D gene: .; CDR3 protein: CASSLALGISNTGELFF; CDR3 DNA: TGTGCCAGCAGTTTAGCGCTAGGGATCTCGAACACCGGGGAGCTGTTTTTT
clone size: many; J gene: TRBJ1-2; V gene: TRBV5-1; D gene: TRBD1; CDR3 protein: CASSLGGGAKGYTF; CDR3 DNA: TGCGCCAGCAGCTTGGGAGGGGGCGCGAAGGGCTACACCTTC
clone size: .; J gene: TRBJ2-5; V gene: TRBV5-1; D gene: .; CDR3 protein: CASSSGIGRGLINPIQETQYF; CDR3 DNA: TGCGCCAGCAGCTCGGGTATCGGCAGGGGCCTTATTAACCCCATACAAGAGACCCAGTACTTC
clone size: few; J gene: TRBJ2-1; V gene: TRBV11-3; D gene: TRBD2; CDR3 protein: CASSISGGYNEQFF; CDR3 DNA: TGTGCCAGCAGCATAAGCGGGGGGTACAATGAGCAGTTCTTC
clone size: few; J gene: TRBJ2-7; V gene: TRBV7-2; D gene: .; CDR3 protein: CASSHSSVYEQYF; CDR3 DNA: TGTGCCAGCAGCCATAGTAGCGTCTACGAGCAGTACTTC
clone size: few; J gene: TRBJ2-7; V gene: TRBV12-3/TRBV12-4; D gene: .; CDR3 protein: CASSLAQGRDEQYF; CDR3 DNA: TGTGCCAGCAGTTTGGCGCAGGGGAGGGACGAGCAGTACTTC
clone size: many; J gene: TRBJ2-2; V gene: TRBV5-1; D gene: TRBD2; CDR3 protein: CASSSTAGTRTSGRSGGELFF; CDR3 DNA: TGCGCCAGCAGCTCGACCGCCGGGACACGGACTAGCGGGAGATCGGGCGGGGAGCTGTTTTTT
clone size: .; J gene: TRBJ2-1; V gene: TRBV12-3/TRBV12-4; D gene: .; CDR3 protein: CASSPGRTNYNEQFF; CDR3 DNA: TGTGCCAGCAGTCCAGGACGGACCAACTACAATGAGCAGTTCTTC
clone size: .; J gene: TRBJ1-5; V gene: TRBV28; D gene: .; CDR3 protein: CASSSLGQPQHF; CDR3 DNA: TGTGCCAGCAGTTCCTTGGGGCAGCCCCAGCATTTT
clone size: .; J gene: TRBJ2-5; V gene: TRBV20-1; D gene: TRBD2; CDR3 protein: CSAKAGLGGETQYF; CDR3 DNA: TGCAGTGCTAAAGCGGGACTAGGAGGAGAGACCCAGTACTTC
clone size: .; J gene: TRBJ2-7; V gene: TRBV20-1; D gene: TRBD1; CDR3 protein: CSASRDREAYEQYF; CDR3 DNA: TGCAGTGCTAGCCGGGACAGGGAAGCCTACGAGCAGTACTTC
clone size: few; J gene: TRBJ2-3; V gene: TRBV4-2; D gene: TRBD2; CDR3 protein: CASSQGSRGGPDTQYF; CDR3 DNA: TGTGCCAGCAGCCAAGGTTCGCGGGGGGGGCCTGATACGCAGTATTTT
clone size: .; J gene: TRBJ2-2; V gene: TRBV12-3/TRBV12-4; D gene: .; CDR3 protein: CASSLARVELFF; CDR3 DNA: TGTGCCAGCAGTCTCGCCCGAGTCGAGCTGTTTTTT
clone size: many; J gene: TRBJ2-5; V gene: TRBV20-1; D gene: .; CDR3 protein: CSATRTVQETQYF; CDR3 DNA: TGCAGTGCTACCCGGACAGTCCAAGAGACCCAGTACTTC
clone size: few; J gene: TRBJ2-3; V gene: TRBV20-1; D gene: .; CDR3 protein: CSASFRGAEGSTDTQYF; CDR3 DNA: TGCAGTGCTAGCTTTCGGGGCGCAGAGGGTAGCACAGATACGCAGTATTTT
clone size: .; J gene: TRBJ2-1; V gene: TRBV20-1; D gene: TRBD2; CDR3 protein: CSAIKRGAYNEQFF; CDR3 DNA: TGCAGTGCTATTAAGCGGGGGGCCTACAATGAGCAGTTCTTC
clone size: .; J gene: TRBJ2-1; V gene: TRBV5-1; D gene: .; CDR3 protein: CASIQQSADEQFF; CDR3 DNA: TGCGCCAGCATCCAACAAAGCGCCGATGAGCAGTTCTTC